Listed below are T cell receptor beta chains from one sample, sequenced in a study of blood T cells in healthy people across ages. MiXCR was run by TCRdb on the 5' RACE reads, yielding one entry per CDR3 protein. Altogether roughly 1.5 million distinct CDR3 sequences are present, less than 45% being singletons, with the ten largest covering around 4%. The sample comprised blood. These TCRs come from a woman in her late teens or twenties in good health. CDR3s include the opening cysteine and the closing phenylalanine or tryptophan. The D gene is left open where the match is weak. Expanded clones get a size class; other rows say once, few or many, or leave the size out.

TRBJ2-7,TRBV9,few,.,TGTGCCAGCAGCCCCTCGCCGAAGCGGACCCCCTACGAGCAGTACTTC,CASSPSPKRTPYEQYF
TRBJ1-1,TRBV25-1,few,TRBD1,TGTGCCAGCACCGGGACAGGTAACACTGAAGCTTTCTTT,CASTGTGNTEAFF
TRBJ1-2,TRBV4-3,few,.,TGCGCCAGCAGCCAATATCAGCCTTCTAACTATGGCTACACCTTC,CASSQYQPSNYGYTF
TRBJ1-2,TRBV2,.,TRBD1,TGTGCCAGCATTAGGACAGGGGCCTCCTATGGCTACACCTTC,CASIRTGASYGYTF
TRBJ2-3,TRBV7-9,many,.,TGTGCCAGCAGCATGGGTATCGGCACAGATACGCAGTATTTT,CASSMGIGTDTQYF
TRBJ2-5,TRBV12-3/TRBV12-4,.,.,TGTGCCAGCAACCGTTCCGTTCAAGAGACCCAGTACTTC,CASNRSVQETQYF
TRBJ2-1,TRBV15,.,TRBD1,TGTGCCACCAGCATAGCCAGGACAGGCCTCTACAATGAGCAGTTCTTC,CATSIARTGLYNEQFF
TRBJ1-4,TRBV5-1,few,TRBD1,TGCGCCAGCAGCATACAGGGGCGTAATGAAAAACTGTTTTTT,CASSIQGRNEKLFF
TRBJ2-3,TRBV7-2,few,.,TGTGCCAGCAGCCGCCCGGGGCTAGATACGCAGTATTTT,CASSRPGLDTQYF
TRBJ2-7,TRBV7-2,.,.,TGTGCCAGCAGCTTAGCGCGTGACACCTCCTACGAGCAGTACTTC,CASSLARDTSYEQYF
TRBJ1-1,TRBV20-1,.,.,TGCAGTGCTAGCCGGGGTAACATGAACACTGAAGCTTTCTTT,CSASRGNMNTEAFF
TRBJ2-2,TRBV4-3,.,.,TGCGCCAGCAGCCAAGATAACAGGGAGGCCGGGGAGCTGTTTTTT,CASSQDNREAGELFF
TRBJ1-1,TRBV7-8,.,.,TGTGCCAGCAGCTTATTCGCCAGGAACACTGAAGCTTTCTTT,CASSLFARNTEAFF
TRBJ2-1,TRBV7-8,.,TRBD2,TGTGCCAGCAGCAGATCTCGGACTAGCGATTACAATGAGCAGTTCTTC,CASSRSRTSDYNEQFF
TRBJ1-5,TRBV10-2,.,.,TGCGCCAGCAGTGAGTCAAAACAATCAGCCCCCCAGCATTTT,CASSESKQSAPQHF
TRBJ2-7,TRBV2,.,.,TGTGCCAGCATCGGTGCCGAGCAGTACTTC,CASIGAEQYF
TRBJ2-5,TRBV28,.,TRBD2,TGTGCCAGCAGTCTAGCGGGGGCCAACAATGAGCAGTACTTC,CASSLAGANNEQYF
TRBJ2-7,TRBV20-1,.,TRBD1,TGCAGTGCTGTTACCGGGACAGGGGACGAGCAGTACTTC,CSAVTGTGDEQYF
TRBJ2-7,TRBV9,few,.,TGTGCCAGCAGCGTAGGAAGCCGGAGCTCCTACGAGCAGTACTTC,CASSVGSRSSYEQYF
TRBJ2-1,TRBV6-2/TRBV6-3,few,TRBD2,TGTGCCAGCAGGTCCCTAGCGGGGGGGATTAATTTTTACAATGAGCAGTTCTTC,CASRSLAGGINFYNEQFF
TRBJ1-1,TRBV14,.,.,TGTGCCAGCAGCCAAGAAGCAACCTACACTGAAGCTTTCTTT,CASSQEATYTEAFF
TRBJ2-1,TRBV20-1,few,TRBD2,TGCAGTGCCGCCGGGACTAACAATGAGCAGTTCTTC,CSAAGTNNEQFF
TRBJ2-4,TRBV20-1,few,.,TGCAGTGCCCTGACCCTAGCCAAAAACATTCAGTACTTC,CSALTLAKNIQYF
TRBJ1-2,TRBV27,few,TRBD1,TGTGCCAGCAGTTCGTCAGGGGGCCTGAACTATGGCTACACCTTC,CASSSSGGLNYGYTF
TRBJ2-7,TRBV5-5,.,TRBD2,TGTGCCAGCAGCTCTGGAGGGACTAGCATCCCCTACAATGAGCAGTACTTC,CASSSGGTSIPYNEQYF
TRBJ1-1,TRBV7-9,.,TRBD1,TGTGCCAGCAGTCGTACCGGGACAGGGAACACTGAAGCTTTCTTT,CASSRTGTGNTEAFF
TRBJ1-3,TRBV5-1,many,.,TGCGCCAGCAGCTTGGGCGCCTCTGGAAACACCATATATTTT,CASSLGASGNTIYF
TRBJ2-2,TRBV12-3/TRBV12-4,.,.,TGTGCCAGCAGCCCCCTAATGTTCACCGGGGAGCTGTTTTTT,CASSPLMFTGELFF
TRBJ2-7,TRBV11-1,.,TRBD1,TGTGCCAGCAGCTTCGCCACCGGGACAGGGACCTACGAGCAGTACTTC,CASSFATGTGTYEQYF
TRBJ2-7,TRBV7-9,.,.,TGTGCCAGCAGCCCCAGGATCGGACCCTCCTACGAGCAGTACTTC,CASSPRIGPSYEQYF
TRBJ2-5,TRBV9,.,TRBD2,TGTGCCAGCAGCGAAACCGGGACTAGCATCGAGACCCAGTACTTC,CASSETGTSIETQYF
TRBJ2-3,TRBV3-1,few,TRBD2,TGTGCCAGCAGCCAATTTCTAGCGGGGAGCACAGATACGCAGTATTTT,CASSQFLAGSTDTQYF
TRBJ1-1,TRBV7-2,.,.,TGTGCCAGCAGCTTAGTGGGACGCGCAATCAACACTGAAGCTTTCTTT,CASSLVGRAINTEAFF
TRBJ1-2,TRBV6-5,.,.,TGTGCCAGCAGGCGGACAGCGCGCTATGGCTACACCTTC,CASRRTARYGYTF
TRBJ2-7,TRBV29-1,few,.,TGCAGCGTTAATGGACAAGTCCAGAGCGAGCAGTACTTC,CSVNGQVQSEQYF
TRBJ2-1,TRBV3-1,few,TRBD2,TGTGCCAGCAGCCAAGGGACTAGCGGGAGTTCCGAGCAGTTCTTC,CASSQGTSGSSEQFF
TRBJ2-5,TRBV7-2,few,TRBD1,TGTGCCAGCAGCTTATTAGGGACAGGTATCCTGGAGACCCAGTACTTC,CASSLLGTGILETQYF
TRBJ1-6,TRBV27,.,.,TGTGCCAGCAGTGAACATAATTCACCCCTCCACTTT,CASSEHNSPLHF
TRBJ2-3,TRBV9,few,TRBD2,TGTGCCAGCAGAGGGGACGGGGGGGCCGCAGATACGCAGTATTTT,CASRGDGGAADTQYF
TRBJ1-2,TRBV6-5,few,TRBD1,TGTGCCAGCAGTTACTCTATACAGGGGAACTATGGCTACACCTTC,CASSYSIQGNYGYTF
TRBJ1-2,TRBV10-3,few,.,TGTGCCATCAGTGAGGACTCCCGCTATGGCTACACCTTC,CAISEDSRYGYTF